Shown below are 21 T cell receptor beta chains from a single sample sequenced in a study of shared clonotypes between healthy human individuals. TCRdb's table, derived via immunoSEQ multiplex PCR, lists solely in-frame clones and lacks some. The table includes roughly 1.5 million clones, around 98% detected once. The source material was naive CD4+ T cells sorted from blood. Regarding subset: CD45RA+ positively selected. The receptor set was obtained from a young man in good health.

A remark on this clone: Its ends do not fully match the called genes, so a read error is possible. Other DNA sequences in the sample encode the same CDR3. The V gene is TRBV15, the J gene TRBJ2-3, with D uncertain. This CDR3 has 14 amino acids. Per the germline V gene, CDR1 is LNHNV and CDR2 is YYDKDF (reference sequence). The CDR3, as DNA: TGTGCCACTAGCAGAGACCCGATCACAGATACGCAGTATTTT. Its protein is CATSRDPITDTQYF.

The V call is TRBV7-9, the J call TRBJ2-5; D is possibly TRBD1 (5 bases). V was shortened by 0 bases and J by 0 bases, with 17 bases between the two germline ends. The CDR3 runs 18 residues. Germline CDR1 reads SEHNR; CDR2 reads FQNEAQ (reference sequence). CDR3 amino acids: CASSLAGPGKMYQETQYF. As DNA, the CDR3 is TGTGCCAGCAGCTTAGCTGGCCCAGGGAAAATGTACCAAGAGACCCAGTACTTC.

On this clone itself: This same CDR3 is encoded by further DNA sequences in the sample. The J gene is TRBJ2-3, the V gene TRBV5-1; 11 nucleotides agree with TRBD2. Germline V gene sequence: CDR1 SGHRS, CDR2 YFSETQ. V shed 4 bases, J shed 6 bases, and the junction held 4 bases outside the gene matches. The CDR3 contains 14 residues. The CDR3 DNA sequence: TGCGCCAGCAGCCTAGCGGGAGGTGTGGATACGCAGTATTTT. It is translated as CASSLAGGVDTQYF.

The chain combines TRBV11-3 with TRBJ2-5; TRBD2 matches 10 bases. This CDR3 contains 16 residues. With V trimmed by 2 bases and J by 5 bases, 8 bases remained unmatched. The V gene's germline CDR1 is SGHNT and CDR2 YENEEA. CDR3 loop: CASSLRSSGSVETQYF. DNA for the CDR3: TGTGCCAGCAGCTTACGCTCTAGCGGGAGTGTGGAGACCCAGTACTTC.

The chain is built from TRBV11-2 and TRBJ1-1; D is possibly TRBD1 (6 bases). There are 13 residues in the CDR3. Germline assignment: CDR1 SGHAT and CDR2 FQNNGV. V was clipped by 6 bases and J by 4 bases, with 12 bases between them. In nucleotides, the CDR3 is TGTGCCAGCAGGAATGAGGGGGGCACTGAAGCTTTCTTT. Its protein is CASRNEGGTEAFF.

The rearrangement uses TRBV5-4 and TRBJ2-1; no reliable D call. The germline V and J ends were trimmed by 0 bases and 0 bases, with 7 bases remaining between them. The CDR3 is 15 amino acids. Germline values: CDR1 SGHNT, CDR2 YYREEE (reference sequence). CDR3 in amino acids: CASSLGQLSYNEQFF. CDR3 nucleotides: TGTGCCAGCAGCTTGGGCCAGCTCTCCTACAATGAGCAGTTCTTC.

The V and J genes are TRBV19 and TRBJ2-1; D is ambiguous. Germline CDR1 and CDR2: LNHDA and SQIVND (reference sequence). The CDR3 loop spans 16 amino acids. V lost 0 bases to trimming and J lost 3 bases, with 12 bases between them. The CDR3, as DNA: TGTGCCAGTAGTATAGATAGGCTGATGGGCTACAATGAGCAGTTCTTC. It yields the protein CASSIDRLMGYNEQFF.

The chain has TRBV2 and TRBJ2-2; tentative D call: TRBD2 (5 bases). CDR1 and CDR2 (germline): SNHLY, FYNNEI. Trimming removed 5 bases at V and 10 bases at J, with 17 bases between. The length of the CDR3 is 14 residues. For the CDR3, the DNA is TGTGCCAGCAGTTCTTTAGCGTCTGGAGCGGAGCTGTTTTTT. As protein: CASSSLASGAELFF.

The genes are TRBV5-1 and TRBJ2-3, with D tentatively TRBD1 (5 bases). The CDR3 runs 15 residues. Trimming shortened V by 1 base and J by 1 base, and 10 bases separated the two germline ends. Germline-derived CDR1 and CDR2 are SGHRS and YFSETQ. CDR3 region: CASSLWGAGTDTQYF. DNA for the CDR3: TGCGCCAGCAGCTTGTGGGGCGCGGGCACAGATACGCAGTATTTT. Supplemented by reference TRBV5-1 and TRBJ2-3, the full variable domain reads KAGVTQTPRYLIKTRGQQVTLSCSPISGHRSVSWYQQTPGQGLQFLFEYFSETQRNKGNFPGRFSGRQFSNSRSEMNVSTLELGDSALYLCASSLWGAGTDTQYFGPGTRLTVL.

The V gene is TRBV6-4, the J gene TRBJ2-7, with D unclear. This CDR3 has 13 amino acids. V was trimmed by 4 bases and J by 6 bases, leaving 13 bases between them. Germline CDR1 reads MRHNA; CDR2 reads SNTAGT. The CDR3 region is CASSVTMSREQYF. CDR3 DNA: TGTGCCAGCAGTGTCACCATGAGTCGCGAGCAGTACTTC.

The gene calls are TRBV11-2 and TRBJ2-3; TRBD2 matches 8 bases. Losses at the gene ends were 5 bases for V and 5 bases for J; bases not matched to a gene: 12. The CDR3 has 16 residues. The V gene's germline CDR1 is SGHAT and CDR2 FQNNGV. The CDR3 sequence: CASSGLSGRGRDTQYF. For the CDR3, the DNA is TGTGCCAGCAGCGGGCTAAGCGGGAGAGGAAGAGATACGCAGTATTTT.

The chain joins TRBV29-1 to TRBJ1-3; a weak D match, TRBD1 (6 bases). Germline values: CDR1 SQVTM, CDR2 ANQGSEA. The CDR3 runs 14 residues. V was clipped by 7 bases and J by 1 base, with 14 bases between them. The CDR3 is CSARAGVSGNTIYF. In DNA form, the CDR3 reads TGCAGCGCACGAGCAGGGGTTTCTGGAAACACCATATATTTT.

Of note for this clone: The same CDR3 is also encoded by other DNA sequences in this sample. This chain connects TRBV5-4 to TRBJ1-2, with 7 bases aligning to TRBD1. This CDR3 spans 14 amino acids. Germline assignment: CDR1 SGHNT and CDR2 YYREEE (reference sequence). Germline trimming cut 0 bases from V and 2 bases from J; bases unmatched to any gene: 1. Written as DNA, the CDR3 is TGTGCCAGCAGCTTGGACAGGGGAAACTATGGCTACACCTTC. This codes for CASSLDRGNYGYTF.

V usage is TRBV7-2 and J usage is TRBJ2-1; D is ambiguous. The V end lost 0 bases, the J end lost 1 base, and 10 bases lay between the germline ends. The CDR3 covers 16 residues. Per germline, CDR1 SGHTA and CDR2 FQGNSA. CDR3 sequence: CASSLAWDLSYNEQFF. DNA for the CDR3: TGTGCCAGCAGCTTAGCGTGGGATCTTTCCTACAATGAGCAGTTCTTC.

Regarding this clone: Other DNA sequences of this sample code for an identical CDR3. The rearrangement joins TRBV2 to TRBJ2-5; D call uncertain. The CDR3 covers 13 residues. In germline, CDR1 is SNHLY, CDR2 FYNNEI. The V and J ends lost 6 bases and 1 base respectively, with 9 bases between them. The CDR3, as DNA: TGTGCCAGCAGCGACACACGCCAAGAGACCCAGTACTTC. It is translated as CASSDTRQETQYF. The full variable domain, with the rest looked up from reference TRBV2 and TRBJ2-5, is EPEVTQTPSHQVTQMGQEVILRCVPISNHLYFYWYRQILGQKVEFLVSFYNNEISEKSEIFDDQFSVERPDGSNFTLKIRSTKLEDSAMYFCASSDTRQETQYFGPGTRLLVL.

CDR3 nucleotides: TGTGCCAGCAGTTCGCCAACTAGACTCACCTACAATGAGCAGTTCTTC. This codes for CASSSPTRLTYNEQFF. This sequence joins TRBV27 and TRBJ2-1, with D tentatively TRBD2 (5 bases). Germline V CDR1 and CDR2: MNHEY, SMNVEV (reference sequence). Trimming left V 4 bases short and J 2 bases short, with 15 bases between. The CDR3 length is 16 residues.

V gene TRBV6-1 combines with J gene TRBJ2-5, with 7 bases aligning to TRBD1. V lost 4 bases to trimming and J lost 5 bases; unmatched junction nucleotides: 4. This CDR3 contains 13 residues. Germline V lookup: CDR1 MNHNS, CDR2 SASEGT. The CDR3 region is CASSVGQMETQYF. CDR3 DNA sequence: TGTGCCAGCAGTGTGGGACAGATGGAGACCCAGTACTTC.

The rearrangement joins TRBV30 to TRBJ1-2; 7 bases fit TRBD1. Per the germline V gene, CDR1 is GTSNPN and CDR2 is SVGIG (reference sequence). V was clipped by 6 bases and J by 11 bases; unmatched bases: 12. This CDR3 is built from 12 residues. The CDR3 DNA reads as TGTGCCTGCCCTTGGGACAGCGCTCGATACACCTTC. This codes for CACPWDSARYTF.

V gene TRBV28 combines with J gene TRBJ1-1, with TRBD1 matching over 7 bases. The CDR3 runs to 15 residues. Germline trimming cut 5 bases from V and 0 bases from J; bases unmatched to any gene: 6. Germline CDR1 MDHEN, CDR2 SYDVKM. In DNA form, the CDR3 reads TGTGCCAGCAGTCCCAGGGGGTACATGAACACTGAAGCTTTCTTT. Its protein product is CASSPRGYMNTEAFF.

The chain uses TRBV28 and TRBJ2-7; D possibly corresponds to TRBD1 (6 bases). In germline, CDR1 is MDHEN, CDR2 SYDVKM. Between the trimmed V and J ends, which lost 2 bases and 1 base, there was a span of 18 bases. The CDR3 runs to 17 residues. CDR3 nucleotides: TGTGCCAGCAGTTTAAGTATGGGGAACAGGGTTTCCTACGAGCAGTACTTC. This encodes CASSLSMGNRVSYEQYF.

The chain uses TRBV29-1 and TRBJ2-2, with 7 bases identical to TRBD1. The germline V gene encodes CDR1 SQVTM and CDR2 ANQGSEA. Germline trimming cut 4 bases from V and 4 bases from J; bases unmatched to any gene: 6. The CDR3 is 14 amino acids. The CDR3 spells CSVGAQGTTGELFF. CDR3 nucleotides: TGCAGCGTTGGAGCACAGGGGACCACCGGGGAGCTGTTTTTT.